This T cell receptor (beta chain) was identified during a study of T cells after yellow fever vaccination. The TCR cDNA carried a universal primer site and UMIs from 5'RACE template switching. TCRdb reprocessed the 5' RACE reads with MiXCR, giving one entry per CDR3 protein. The repertoire holds hundreds of thousands of distinct CDR3 sequences, with approximately 13% as singletons. Details on this clonotype: Its cognate antigen is unknown.

Notes on the study in general: Abundant clonotypes from the bulk population could get into FACS-sorted repertoires as contaminants. Peaking on day 5 versus 15, the secondary response was faster but weaker.

The length of the CDR3 is 16 residues. Germline loops: CDR1 SGHRS, CDR2 YFSETQ. V dropped 3 bases and J dropped 6; count of bases not matched to a gene: 13. Sequenced material: PBMCs, taken on the day of the yellow fever booster vaccination. The receptor comes from a man in his thirties or forties who received the YFV17D yellow fever vaccine. The J gene is TRBJ2-7, the V gene TRBV5-1; 9 nucleotides line up with TRBD2. The CDR3 protein is CASSYAPIAGVGEQYF. The CDR3 DNA reads as TGCGCCAGCAGCTACGCACCAATAGCGGGAGTGGGCGAGCAGTACTTC.